The 22 T cell receptor beta chains below all came from one sample that was sequenced in a study of T cells in Graves' hyperthyroidism and ophthalmopathy (dated by TCRdb to the late 2010s). The library came from multiplex PCR. Sequencer: Illumina HiSeq 2000. TCR beta CDR3 regions were amplified from RNA transcripts. A first-round RT-PCR of the TCR CDR3 used the HTBI primer set with the Qiagen OneStep RT-PCR kit. The public reads were reprocessed in TCRdb via fastp at Q25 and MiXCR, keeping in-frame beta chains. Identical CDR3 proteins give one entry, which carries the most common genes and DNA. The sample has a few hundred thousand distinct CDR3 sequences on record, 35% to 55% of them singletons. Under 20% of the sample rests with the top ten. The sample taken for sequencing was peripheral blood or thyroid tissue (not recorded which). These receptors were taken from an adult woman with Graves' disease, either hyperthyroidism or ophthalmopathy (not recorded which).

The table lists this clonotype with many counts. The chain carries TRBV20-1 and TRBJ2-7; D is possibly TRBD2 (5 bases). V was trimmed by 2 bases and J by 2 bases, leaving 13 bases between them. This CDR3 comprises 14 residues. The germline V gene has CDR1 DFQATT and CDR2 SNEGSKA (reference sequence). The CDR3 bases are TGCAGTGCTAGACTAGCCTTGAAGGCCTACGAGCAGTACTTC. Its protein product is CSARLALKAYEQYF.

The rearrangement joins TRBV5-4 to TRBJ2-5; tentative D call: TRBD2 (5 bases). Germline V gives CDR1 SGHNT, CDR2 YYREEE (reference sequence). V lost 0 bases, J lost 2 bases, and 11 bases lay in between. The CDR3 has 15 amino acids. The DNA of the CDR3 is TGTGCCAGCAGCTTGGGGCCGGGGAATCAAGAGACCCAGTACTTC. This encodes CASSLGPGNQETQYF.

This clonotype was seen many times. The chain recombines TRBV2 with TRBJ1-5; 7 nucleotides agree with TRBD1. Germline V lookup: CDR1 SNHLY, CDR2 FYNNEI. The CDR3 is made up of 13 amino acids. V gave up 6 bases and J gave up 4 bases; unmatched junction bases: 3. DNA for the CDR3: TGTGCCAGCAGAGAGACAGGGAATCAGCCCCAGCATTTT. Encoded protein: CASRETGNQPQHF.

Of note for this clonotype: This CDR3 is missing its conserved last phenylalanine or tryptophan, likely due to a read error. The limits of the CDR3 on the DNA are not certain, so only TCRdb's listed CDR3 is given. J is TRBJ2-5 and V is TRBV10-3; the table's D call TRBD2 went unverified against the DNA. The CDR3 length equals 16 residues, ends included. Germline V gene lookup returns CDR1 ENHRY and CDR2 SYGVKD. This CDR3 reads CAISDPTGPYGYTFGS.

For the CDR3, the DNA is TGTGCCAGCAGCTTAGCGCTTCCGGGACTAGCGGGGGCCTACGAGCAGTACTTC. Its protein is CASSLALPGLAGAYEQYF. This chain connects TRBV7-2 to TRBJ2-7; 14 bases match TRBD2. The ends lost 0 bases at V and 2 bases at J; junction bases unmatched: 6. The CDR3 is 18 residues long. Germline V gives CDR1 SGHTA, CDR2 FQGNSA.

The chain couples TRBV13 to TRBJ2-7, with D possibly matching TRBD2 (5 bases). The CDR3 has 15 amino acids. V was clipped by 5 bases and J by 2 bases, with 16 bases between them. The germline V gene encodes CDR1 PRHDT and CDR2 FYEKMQ (reference sequence). CDR3 nucleotides: TGTGCCAGCAGCGCCACGGAGGTCCGTCCCTACGAGCAGTACTTC. Its translation is CASSATEVRPYEQYF.

Turning to this clonotype: Here the CDR3 omits its conserved ending phenylalanine or tryptophan, so a read error is the likely source. It is unclear where the CDR3 begins or ends on the DNA, so no DNA is shown, and the CDR3 is as TCRdb lists it. The chain employs TRBV7-9 and TRBJ1-1; no DNA check was done on the table's D call, TRBD1. With termini counted, the CDR3 has 12 amino acids. Germline CDR1 reads SEHNR; CDR2 reads FQNEAQ (reference sequence). The CDR3 reads CASSPRRTGQIY.

This rearrangement joins TRBV20-1 to TRBJ2-7, with D possibly matching TRBD1 (5 bases). This CDR3 spans 17 amino acids. V lost 2 bases and J lost 8, with 28 bases in between. Germline CDR1 is DFQATT and CDR2 is SNEGSKA (reference sequence). The CDR3 protein is CSARPRTYLSNQPQQYF. DNA of the CDR3: TGCAGTGCTAGACCCCGGACATACCTTAGCAATCAGCCCCAGCAGTACTTC.

This clonotype was seen more than once but under ten times. The chain combines TRBV20-1 with TRBJ1-4; maybe TRBD1 (5 bases). V gave up 0 bases and J gave up 10 bases, with 12 bases separating them. CDR3 size: 13 residues. Per germline, CDR1 DFQATT and CDR2 SNEGSKA (reference sequence). CDR3 in amino acids: CSARDGTWGKLFF. The CDR3 DNA reads TGCAGTGCTAGAGATGGGACTTGGGGAAAACTGTTTTTT.

This chain connects TRBV7-9 to TRBJ2-7; D gene unclear. CDR3 length equals 14 residues. V was clipped by 6 bases and J by 10 bases, with 22 bases between them. Germline V gene sequence: CDR1 SEHNR, CDR2 FQNEAQ (reference sequence). The CDR3 region is CASSERTAYQPQYF. Here the CDR3 DNA reads TGTGCCAGCAGTGAACGGACGGCCTATCAGCCCCAGTACTTC. Looking up the rest from reference TRBV7-9 and TRBJ2-7 gives the full variable domain: DTGVSQNPRHKITKRGQNVTFRCDPISEHNRLYWYRQTLGQGPEFLTYFQNEAQLEKSRLLSDRFSAERPKGSFSTLEIQRTEQGDSAMYLCASSERTAYQPQYFGPGTRLTVT.

To note about this clonotype: This could be a read error, since a much larger clone is one nucleotide away. This CDR3 fails to terminate in the conserved phenylalanine or tryptophan, so it likely reflects a read error. The gene calls are TRBV2 and TRBJ2-2; 9 nucleotides match TRBD2. The CDR3 spans 15 residues. Germline CDR1 reads SNHLY; CDR2 reads FYNNEI. The ends lost 5 bases at V and 4 bases at J; junction bases unmatched: 5. The CDR3 region is CASSYGTSSTGELFS. In DNA, the CDR3 is TGTGCCAGCAGTTACGGGACTAGCAGCACCGGGGAGCTGTTTTCT.

The J gene is TRBJ1-2, the V gene TRBV12-3 or TRBV12-4, with unresolved D. Trimming removed 5 bases at V and 0 bases at J, with 10 bases between. This CDR3 spans 14 amino acids. The CDR3 is CASSPYTANYGYTF. In DNA, the CDR3 is TGTGCCAGCAGTCCGTATACGGCTAACTATGGCTACACCTTC.

This clonotype was observed at least ten times. The chain is built from TRBV30 and TRBJ2-7; the match to TRBD1 covers 8 bases. CDR1 is GTSNPN, CDR2 SVGIG, per germline (reference sequence). The CDR3 consists of 12 residues. V lost 1 base and J lost 4; bases outside the gene matches: 0. CDR3 sequence: CAWSGQGYEQYF. CDR3 in DNA: TGTGCCTGGAGTGGACAGGGGTACGAGCAGTACTTC.

The CDR3 DNA follows: TGCAGTGCTAGCTTGGACAGGGCCACTGAAGCTTTCTTT. Amino acids: CSASLDRATEAFF. The J gene is TRBJ1-1, the V gene TRBV20-1, with 8 bases lining up with TRBD1. V lost 3 bases to trimming and J lost 4 bases; unmatched junction nucleotides: 4. Germline V gene lookup returns CDR1 DFQATT and CDR2 SNEGSKA (reference sequence). This CDR3 spans 13 amino acids.

This clonotype has a single count. The chain combines TRBV7-3 with TRBJ1-4; D is uncertain. Per the germline V gene, CDR1 is SGHTA and CDR2 is FQGTGA. The CDR3 contains 15 residues. V was shortened by 0 bases and J by 8 bases, with 13 bases between the two germline ends. CDR3 bases: TGTGCCAGCAGCTTAACTGGAGAGTCGCGGGAAAAACTGTTTTTT. Translation gives CASSLTGESREKLFF.

This clonotype was picked up a small number of times. This chain connects TRBV7-8 to TRBJ1-6; 10 bases are a match to TRBD1. Germline values: CDR1 SGHVS, CDR2 FQNEAQ. The trim removed 6 bases at V and 8 bases at J, leaving 7 bases unmatched. There are 15 residues in the CDR3. CDR3 loop: CASRMDRGEYSPLHF. In nucleotides, the CDR3 is TGTGCCAGCAGGATGGACAGGGGGGAGTATTCACCCCTCCACTTT.

V gene TRBV11-2 combines with J gene TRBJ2-7, with TRBD2 matching 12 bases. This CDR3 has 15 amino acids. The V segment lost 1 base and the J segment 4 bases; nucleotides outside the gene matches: 2. The germline CDR1 and CDR2 sequences are SGHAT and FQNNGV. The CDR3 sequence: CASSLALAGGYEQYF. The CDR3, as DNA: TGTGCCAGCAGCTTAGCACTAGCGGGAGGTTACGAGCAGTACTTC.

This clonotype was seen at least ten times. V is TRBV20-1 and J is TRBJ1-2, with TRBD1 matching 7 bases. The CDR3 is 13 amino acids. V dropped 2 bases and J dropped 5; count of bases not matched to a gene: 5. Germline assignment: CDR1 DFQATT and CDR2 SNEGSKA (reference sequence). The CDR3 region is CSARSTGEYGYTF. The CDR3 nucleotides read TGCAGTGCTAGATCTACAGGGGAATATGGCTACACCTTC.

This clonotype has a handful of counts. The chain couples TRBV29-1 to TRBJ2-6; 7 bases align to TRBD2. The CDR3 sequence is 15 residues long. Germline loops: CDR1 SQVTM, CDR2 ANQGSEA. The V gene end was trimmed by 4 bases and the J gene end by 0 bases; junction bases not matched to a gene: 3. CDR3 region: CSVVGGSSGANVLTF. CDR3 DNA sequence: TGCAGCGTTGTGGGGGGGAGCTCTGGGGCCAACGTCCTGACTTTC.

This clonotype has just a few counts. The V and J genes are TRBV10-3 and TRBJ2-7, with 9 positions matching TRBD1. The CDR3 is 14 amino acids. Germline V CDR1 and CDR2: ENHRY, SYGVKD. J was trimmed by 2 bases and V by 8 bases; bases with no gene match: 7. CDR3 DNA sequence: TGTGCCATCGGGGACAGGGCCCTCCCCTACGAGCAGTACTTC. Its protein product is CAIGDRALPYEQYF.

The V and J genes are TRBV7-2 and TRBJ2-7; 13 bases match TRBD2. V lost 4 bases and J lost 0; bases outside the gene matches: 9. The CDR3 spans 18 residues. Germline-derived CDR1 and CDR2 are SGHTA and FQGNSA. The CDR3 reads CASSSRTSGGPSSYEQYF. In nucleotides, the CDR3 is TGTGCCAGCAGCTCACGGACTAGCGGGGGCCCGAGCTCCTACGAGCAGTACTTC.

The chain carries TRBV6-1 and TRBJ2-7, with D possibly being TRBD2 (7 bases). CDR1 is MNHNS, CDR2 SASEGT, per germline. The CDR3 has 17 amino acids. V was clipped by 5 bases and J by 0 bases, with 20 bases between them. Here the CDR3 DNA reads TGTGCCAGCAGTTTAGGGGGGGGTGGGCAGAGCTCCTACGAGCAGTACTTC. Its translation is CASSLGGGGQSSYEQYF.